This TCR beta chain is from a study of identical twins. Study-wide points: Possibly, invariant MAIT and iNKT cells partly confounded zero-insertion analyses.

In regard to this clonotype: The antigen remains undetermined.

CDR1 LGHDT and CDR2 YNNKEL come from the germline V gene (reference sequence). V gave up 2 bases and J gave up 6 bases, with 10 bases separating them. The CDR3 has 14 residues. TCRdb reanalysed the 5' RACE reads using MiXCR and keeps one entry per CDR3 protein. The sample shows 450,000 or so distinct CDR3 sequences, less than 25% of them seen only once. The same specimen was also included in a second study, on T cells expressing NK-cell markers.

The chain has TRBV3-1 and TRBJ2-2, with D perhaps matching TRBD1 or TRBD2 (5 bases each). This TCR came from a woman aged 18-30 years in good health. The source material was CD4+ T cells sorted from blood. The CDR3 coding sequence is TGTGCCAGCAGCCAAACCGGGACCGCCGGGGAGCTGTTTTTT. Translating gives CASSQTGTAGELFF. Using reference TRBV3-1 and TRBJ2-2 for the parts outside the CDR3, the full variable domain is DTAVSQTPKYLVTQMGNDKSIKCEQNLGHDTMYWYKQDSKKFLKIMFSYNNKELIINETVPNRFSPKSPDKAHLNLHINSLELGDSAVYFCASSQTGTAGELFFGEGSRLTVL.